This TCR beta chain was identified during a study of T-cell reconstitution after alpha-beta-depleted transplantation in children. The CDR3 loop spans 14 amino acids. Germline V gene data show CDR1 as SGHKS and CDR2 as YYEKEE (reference sequence). V trimming: 0 bases; J trimming: 7 bases; junction bases outside the gene matches: 3. TCRbeta library preparation incorporated unique molecular identifiers. TCRdb analysed the PCR reads with MiXCR anew, one entry per CDR3 protein. Among about 980,000 distinct CDR3 sequences listed, about 26% were seen once. A note on this clonotype: Its antigen is currently unknown.

Whole-study results and caveats: A year post-transplant, T-cell counts and diversity derived mostly from newly produced T cells.

The genes are TRBV5-5 and TRBJ2-5; 10 bases line up with TRBD1. The TCR was taken from a boy under two years old who had a stem cell transplant for SCID, so the T cells may come from the graft donor. Here the sequenced sample was PBMCs, mostly from graft donor cells, taken 360 days after TCRalphabeta/CD19-depleted stem cell transplant. The CDR3 bases are TGTGCCAGCAGCTTGGAGAGACAGGGGGCGACCCAGTACTTC. Amino acid sequence: CASSLERQGATQYF.